These T cell receptor beta chains were read from a single sample in a study of a mutant IDH1 vaccine in newly diagnosed glioma. Only in-frame clones appear in the TCRdb table, and some are missing; sequencing was by immunoSEQ multiplex PCR. This sample has 90,000 to 100,000 clones; 85% to 90% occur once, and the top ten carry roughly 0.61%. The starting material was PBMCs, obtained from a glioma patient treated with radiotherapy, temozolomide or both. These receptors all stem from a woman between 50 and 59 years old with glioma. CDR3s include the opening cysteine and the closing phenylalanine or tryptophan. The order of the fields is D gene, V gene, J gene, clone size, CDR3 DNA, CDR3 protein. A D gene is named only where the DNA matches it firmly. Only part of the rows carry a size: once, few, many, or a class if the clone is expanded.

-,TRBV30,TRBJ1-2,once,TGTGCCTGGAGCGGACTGAACTATGGCTACACCTTC,CAWSGLNYGYTF
TRBD2,TRBV19,TRBJ2-3,-,TGTGCCAGTAAGCGCGCGGGAGAGGGGACAGATACGCAGTATTTT,CASKRAGEGTDTQYF
-,TRBV11-3,TRBJ2-1,-,TGTGCCAGCAGCTTAGGGGACGTCAATGAGCAGTTCTTC,CASSLGDVNEQFF
TRBD2,TRBV27,TRBJ2-5,-,TGTGCCAGCAGTTTAAGGGTAGCGGGAGAGGCAAAGACCCAGTACTTC,CASSLRVAGEAKTQYF
-,TRBV12-5,TRBJ1-1,once,TGTGCTAGTGGTTTTGACACTGAAGCTTTCTTT,CASGFDTEAFF
-,TRBV28,TRBJ2-7,-,TGTGCCAGCAGTTTCGGGAGAAACACCTACGAGCAGTACTTC,CASSFGRNTYEQYF
TRBD1,TRBV5-1,TRBJ2-7,-,TGCGCCAGCAGCCCCGCGCAGGGGGCGTACGAGCAGTACTTC,CASSPAQGAYEQYF
-,TRBV19,TRBJ2-7,-,TGTGCCAGTAGTATTTTTCCGGATAAGGGGGGGGAACCGACCACCTACGAGCAGTACTTC,CASSIFPDKGGEPTTYEQYF
-,TRBV7-9,TRBJ2-3,-,TGTGCCAGCAGCCCCCCCGAGATCACAGATACGCAGTATTTT,CASSPPEITDTQYF
-,TRBV7-9,TRBJ2-7,-,TGTGCCAGCAGCCCCACAGGGCTATCTTCCTACGAGCAGTACTTC,CASSPTGLSSYEQYF
-,TRBV7-9,TRBJ1-2,once,TGTGCCAGCAGCTTATCGGCGGGAATGACTGGCTACACCTTC,CASSLSAGMTGYTF
TRBD2,TRBV27,TRBJ2-1,-,TGTGCCAGCAGTTTAATTCTAGCGGGAGGGCCGGTTGAGCAGTTCTTC,CASSLILAGGPVEQFF
-,TRBV11-2,TRBJ2-7,-,TGTGCCAGCAGCTTAGCACAGGGCTACGAGCAGTACTTC,CASSLAQGYEQYF
TRBD1,TRBV28,TRBJ2-7,-,TGTGCCAGCAGTGACAGGGACGAGCAGTACTTC,CASSDRDEQYF
-,TRBV27,TRBJ2-1,-,TGTGCCAGCAGCTCCGGGGCGAGCTACAATGAGCAGTTCTTC,CASSSGASYNEQFF
-,TRBV4-1,TRBJ1-2,-,TGCGCCAGCAGCCAGGATGGAGGGTCCCTTAACTATGGCTACACCTTC,CASSQDGGSLNYGYTF
TRBD2,TRBV27,TRBJ2-1,-,TGTGCCAGCAGCCCAGTAGCGGGGGGCTACAATGAGCAGTTCTTC,CASSPVAGGYNEQFF
-,TRBV6-6,TRBJ1-3,once,TGTGCCAGCACACGGGAGTCTGGAAACACCATATATTTT,CASTRESGNTIYF
-,TRBV4-1,TRBJ1-1,-,TGCGCCAGCAGCCAAGAACAGTACGGGTCTGAAGCTTTCTTT,CASSQEQYGSEAFF
-,TRBV5-6,TRBJ1-5,-,TGTGCCAGCAGCTTGAGGAGGGGGGCGCTGAGTCAGCCCCAGCATTTT,CASSLRRGALSQPQHF
-,TRBV28,TRBJ1-1,-,TGTGCCAGCAGTTTGGGGGGGGGACATTCTTACTTAGAAGCTTTCTTT,CASSLGGGHSYLEAFF
-,TRBV11-2,TRBJ2-3,-,TGTGCCAGCGACCCATTACGGGAGTGGGCAGATACGCAGTATTTT,CASDPLREWADTQYF
-,TRBV28,TRBJ1-1,once,TGTGCCAGCAGTGGGGCTGGGGGTCCTCCAAATGGTTTCTTT,CASSGAGGPPNGFF
-,TRBV14,TRBJ1-1,few,TGTGCCAGCAGCCAACCCAGGTGGGGGGACACTGAAGCTTTCTTT,CASSQPRWGDTEAFF
TRBD2,TRBV6-1,TRBJ2-7,-,TGTGCCACGTTCCCGGGACTAGCGGTTACCTACGAGCAGTACTTC,CATFPGLAVTYEQYF
-,TRBV19,TRBJ1-5,-,TGTGCCAGTAGTATACCTCTTTTCAGGGGAGTGAATCAGCCCCAGCATTTT,CASSIPLFRGVNQPQHF
TRBD2,TRBV9,TRBJ2-5,-,TGTGCCAGCAGCGTAGCGGGTAGCGGGAGGGGAGAGACCCAGTACTTC,CASSVAGSGRGETQYF
TRBD1,TRBV2,TRBJ2-5,-,TGTGCCAGCAGGTTGGGACAGGCGGAGACCCAGTACTTC,CASRLGQAETQYF
TRBD1,TRBV6-5,TRBJ2-7,-,TGTGCCAGCAGTTACTCTAAGGGACAGGGGCGGTACGAGCAGTACTTC,CASSYSKGQGRYEQYF
TRBD2,TRBV6-4,TRBJ2-1,-,TGTGCCAGCAGCCGACTAGCGGGATACAATGAGCAGTTCTTC,CASSRLAGYNEQFF
-,TRBV6-1,TRBJ1-1,-,TGTGCCAGCAGTGTTGGCACGAAGGCTGAAGCTTTCTTT,CASSVGTKAEAFF
TRBD2,TRBV7-3,TRBJ2-1,-,TGTGCCAGCAGCTTTCTAGCGGGGAAGAGGGATGAGCAGTTCTTC,CASSFLAGKRDEQFF
-,TRBV7-9,TRBJ2-7,-,TGTGCCAGCAGTTCTCCTGCTAGCGAGAGGAGCTCCTACGAGCAGTACTTC,CASSSPASERSSYEQYF
TRBD2,TRBV7-7,TRBJ2-7,-,TGTGCTAGCAGTTCGACTAGCGGGAGTGATGGGCAGTACTTC,CASSSTSGSDGQYF
-,TRBV18,TRBJ2-7,-,TGTGCCAGCTCGCCGACTATTCGACAGACCAGTCTCTACGAGCAGTACTTC,CASSPTIRQTSLYEQYF
TRBD1,TRBV4-1,TRBJ1-5,-,TGCGCCAGCAGCCAAGCAGGGCAGGGGGGTCGACAGCCCCAGCATTTT,CASSQAGQGGRQPQHF
-,TRBV7-8,TRBJ2-7,few,TGTGCCAGCAGCTTAGGTGCGGGGAGCTCCTACGAGCAGTACTTC,CASSLGAGSSYEQYF
TRBD1,TRBV30,TRBJ1-6,-,TGTGCCTGGAACCCGACAGGGGGTGATTCACCCCTCCACTTT,CAWNPTGGDSPLHF
-,TRBV10-2,TRBJ2-5,-,TGCGCCAGCTGCCGGGAAGTAGAAGAGACCCAGTACTTC,CASCREVEETQYF
-,TRBV7-8,TRBJ2-2,-,TGTGCCAGCAGCTTAGGCGCGAACACCGGGGAGCTGTTTTTT,CASSLGANTGELFF